The 4 T cell receptor beta chains presented below share a single source sample, sequenced in a study of cytotoxic CD8 clonotypes in ibrutinib-treated CLL. Sequenced by immunoSEQ multiplex PCR; TCRdb stores in-frame clones only, minus some. This table has about 160,000 clones, approximately 80% appearing once. The sequenced sample was PBMCs, obtained after 12 months of ibrutinib treatment. All receptors derive from a human donor with chronic lymphocytic leukemia.

The rearrangement links TRBV6-6 to TRBJ1-1; D is uncertain. Germline assignment: CDR1 MNHNY and CDR2 SVGAGI (reference sequence). The CDR3 sequence is 12 residues long. Trimming cost V 2 bases and J 4 bases, with 5 bases left between them. Here the CDR3 reads CASSYDATEAFF. The DNA of the CDR3 is TGTGCCAGCAGTTACGACGCCACTGAAGCTTTCTTT.

For this clone: Other DNA sequences in the sample encode the same CDR3. V usage is TRBV7-3 and J usage is TRBJ2-3, with 7 bases fitting TRBD2. CDR3 length: 13 amino acids. From germline, CDR1 is SGHTA and CDR2 FQGTGA. The V gene end was trimmed by 5 bases and the J gene end by 6 bases; junction bases not matched to a gene: 5. CDR3: CASSPGLVDTQYF. CDR3 DNA sequence: TGTGCCAGCAGCCCCGGACTAGTTGATACGCAGTATTTT.

This chain joins TRBV5-1 and TRBJ2-7; the match to TRBD1 covers 8 bases. V shed 2 bases, J shed 5 bases, and the junction held 6 bases outside the gene matches. The CDR3 spans 14 residues. The germline gives CDR1 SGHRS, CDR2 YFSETQ. CDR3 nucleotides: TGCGCCAGCAGCTTTGGACAGGGTAGTAACGAGCAGTACTTC. Translating gives CASSFGQGSNEQYF.

In its sample, this clone was seen once. J is TRBJ2-5 and V is TRBV23-1; 7 bases line up with TRBD2. TRBV23-1 qualifies as an ORF whose function is uncertain. The CDR3 sequence is 16 residues long. V shed 6 bases, J shed 4 bases, and the junction held 14 bases outside the gene matches. CDR3 nucleotides: TGCGCCAGCAGCCCGTTGAGAGCAGGGAGGGCAGAGACCCAGTACTTC. Translating it yields CASSPLRAGRAETQYF.